These T cell receptor beta chains were read from a single sample in a study of control samples from healthy donors and cancer patients. This table comes from immunoSEQ multiplex PCR, and its TCRdb copy is limited to in-frame clones, with some not included. The sample includes about 180,000 clones, around 91% of them seen just once. The sample taken for sequencing was blood. The origin of the receptors is a woman between 45 and 60 years old in good health. The CDR3 runs from the conserved cysteine through the conserved F or W. A D gene is named only where the DNA matches it firmly. Clone size is shown for a subset of rows, as once, few, many or a class of expanded clone.

j_gene | d_gene | v_gene | abundance | CDR3aa | CDR3nt
TRBJ2-7 | NA | TRBV4-1 | NA | CASSHPGGSYEQYF | TGCGCCAGCAGCCACCCAGGAGGCTCCTACGAGCAGTACTTC
TRBJ2-3 | TRBD1 | TRBV29-1 | NA | CSVDGTGGTDTQYF | TGCAGCGTTGACGGGACAGGGGGGACAGATACGCAGTATTTT
TRBJ1-5 | TRBD1 | TRBV28 | few | CASRGDRVGQPQHF | TGTGCCAGCAGGGGGGACAGGGTAGGTCAGCCCCAGCATTTT
TRBJ2-2 | NA | TRBV5-1 | NA | CASTQGGANTGELFF | TGCGCCAGCACCCAGGGGGGGGCGAACACCGGGGAGCTGTTTTTT
TRBJ1-5 | NA | TRBV7-3 | NA | CASSFYQGQPQHF | TGTGCCAGCAGCTTCTATCAGGGGCAGCCCCAGCATTTT
TRBJ2-7 | TRBD1 | TRBV30 | NA | CAWSRTPHRDRQYF | TGTGCCTGGAGTCGCACCCCTCACCGGGACAGGCAGTACTTC
TRBJ2-7 | NA | TRBV6-2/TRBV6-3 | NA | CASSYSTASYEQYF | TGTGCCAGCAGTTACTCAACCGCGTCCTACGAGCAGTACTTC
TRBJ2-5 | NA | TRBV14 | NA | CASSQWRRSQETQYF | TGTGCCAGCAGCCAATGGAGGAGGAGCCAAGAGACCCAGTACTTC
TRBJ1-1 | NA | TRBV4-1 | NA | CASSHPLSFNTEAFF | TGCGCCAGCAGCCACCCCTTATCCTTCAACACTGAAGCTTTCTTT
TRBJ1-2 | NA | TRBV28 | NA | CASSSGSSGRGFTF | TGTGCCAGCAGTTCCGGCAGTTCGGGACGCGGGTTCACCTTC
TRBJ2-7 | NA | TRBV3-1/TRBV3-2 | NA | CASSQDQDYGSYEQYF | TGTGCCAGCAGCCAAGACCAGGACTATGGCTCCTACGAGCAGTACTTC
TRBJ2-6 | NA | TRBV6-2/TRBV6-3 | NA | CASSQTSGGTGANVLTF | TGTGCCAGCAGTCAGACTAGTGGGGGCACTGGGGCCAACGTCCTGACTTTC
TRBJ1-5 | NA | TRBV15 | once | CATSRDHPRGASNQPQHF | TGTGCCACCAGCAGAGATCACCCGCGGGGGGCTAGCAATCAGCCCCAGCATTTT
TRBJ2-7 | NA | TRBV19 | NA | CASSMGEWSYEQYF | TGTGCCAGTAGTATGGGGGAATGGTCCTACGAGCAGTACTTC
TRBJ1-3 | NA | TRBV7-6 | NA | CASSLALGSGNTIYF | TGTGCCAGCAGCTTAGCTCTGGGCTCTGGAAACACCATATATTTT
TRBJ1-5 | NA | TRBV5-6 | NA | CASSSGRWEQPQHF | TGTGCCAGCAGCTCGGGCCGGTGGGAACAGCCCCAGCATTTT
TRBJ2-3 | TRBD1 | TRBV24-1 | once | CATSDRQGGTDTQYF | TGTGCCACCAGTGATCGACAGGGGGGCACAGATACGCAGTATTTT
TRBJ1-6 | NA | TRBV18 | NA | CASSRETGSRTPLHF | TGTGCCAGCTCACGGGAAACAGGGTCGCGGACACCCCTCCACTTT
TRBJ2-1 | NA | TRBV28 | NA | CATLTYNEQFF | TGTGCCACTTTAACATACAATGAGCAGTTCTTC
TRBJ1-2 | TRBD1 | TRBV27 | NA | CASKPRDRGGDGYTF | TGTGCCAGCAAACCGAGGGACAGGGGAGGAGATGGCTACACCTTC
TRBJ2-7 | TRBD1 | TRBV7-9 | NA | CASSATGGPYEQYF | TGTGCCAGCAGCGCTACAGGGGGCCCCTACGAGCAGTACTTC
TRBJ2-5 | TRBD1 | TRBV24-1 | NA | CATSPGTGIQETQYF | TGTGCCACCAGCCCGGGGACAGGCATCCAAGAGACCCAGTACTTC
TRBJ1-2 | TRBD1 | TRBV4-2 | NA | CASGPTGQGYTF | TGTGCCAGCGGACCGACAGGGCAAGGCTACACCTTC
TRBJ1-1 | TRBD1 | TRBV2 | NA | CASSGGDRDTEAFF | TGTGCCAGCAGTGGGGGGGACAGGGACACTGAAGCTTTCTTT
TRBJ2-7 | NA | TRBV11-2 | NA | CASSLAKGTLYYEQYF | TGTGCCAGCAGCTTAGCAAAAGGGACACTATACTACGAGCAGTACTTC
TRBJ2-6 | NA | TRBV7-2 | few | CASSFGRRESSGANVLTF | TGTGCCAGCAGCTTTGGGCGCAGGGAGAGCTCTGGGGCCAACGTCCTGACTTTC
TRBJ2-1 | NA | TRBV12-5 | NA | CASGLSQVEQFF | TGTGCTAGTGGTTTGTCGCAGGTTGAGCAGTTCTTC
TRBJ2-7 | NA | TRBV18 | NA | CASSPGRGNTYEQYF | TGTGCCAGCTCACCAGGACGGGGGAACACCTACGAGCAGTACTTC
TRBJ2-2 | NA | TRBV5-1 | NA | CASSLGLPGELFF | TGCGCCAGCAGCTTGGGACTCCCCGGGGAGCTGTTTTTT
TRBJ1-4 | TRBD1 | TRBV18 | NA | CASSLQGGYEKLFF | TGTGCCAGCTCACTACAGGGGGGATATGAAAAACTGTTTTTT
TRBJ2-3 | NA | TRBV5-1 | NA | CASSLDGVSTDTQYF | TGCGCCAGCAGCTTGGACGGGGTGAGCACAGATACGCAGTATTTT
TRBJ1-4 | NA | TRBV19 | NA | CASSIGSFIEKLFF | TGTGCCAGTAGTATTGGCTCATTCATTGAAAAACTGTTTTTT
TRBJ2-2 | NA | TRBV2 | NA | CASRRTGDGELFF | TGTGCCAGCAGGCGTACGGGGGACGGGGAGCTGTTTTTT